Included here is one TCR beta chain sequence, with context. What it binds is not known. This entry is derived from a study of shared clonotypes between healthy human individuals. Findings and caveats of the study: Non-shared clonotypes had lower generation probabilities than clonotypes shared by all four sorted-subset donors. Owing to a small donor count, the genetic and exposure-history diversity represented was limited.

With CCR7-negative CD45RA+ TemRA cells, CD45RO+ cells were combined in CD8 memory. V gave up 0 bases and J gave up 0 bases, with 14 bases separating them. The CDR3 is 18 residues long. Germline loops: CDR1 ENHRY, CDR2 SYGVKD. Profiling relied on immunoSEQ multiplex PCR, and the TCRdb table lists in-frame clones only, not all of them. The sample records roughly 720,000 clones, about nine tenths being singletons. The chain has TRBV10-3 and TRBJ2-2; D remains unclear. Material: memory CD8+ T cells from PBMCs. Specified subset: CD45RO+ cells pooled with CCR7-negative TemRA cells. The receptor was isolated from a man between 18 and 35 years old in good health. Some clones in this sample may be carry-over from other donors' samples. The CDR3, as DNA: TGTGCCATCAGTGAGTCGAATGTAGCTCCCTCGAACACCGGGGAGCTGTTTTTT. Protein sequence: CAISESNVAPSNTGELFF.